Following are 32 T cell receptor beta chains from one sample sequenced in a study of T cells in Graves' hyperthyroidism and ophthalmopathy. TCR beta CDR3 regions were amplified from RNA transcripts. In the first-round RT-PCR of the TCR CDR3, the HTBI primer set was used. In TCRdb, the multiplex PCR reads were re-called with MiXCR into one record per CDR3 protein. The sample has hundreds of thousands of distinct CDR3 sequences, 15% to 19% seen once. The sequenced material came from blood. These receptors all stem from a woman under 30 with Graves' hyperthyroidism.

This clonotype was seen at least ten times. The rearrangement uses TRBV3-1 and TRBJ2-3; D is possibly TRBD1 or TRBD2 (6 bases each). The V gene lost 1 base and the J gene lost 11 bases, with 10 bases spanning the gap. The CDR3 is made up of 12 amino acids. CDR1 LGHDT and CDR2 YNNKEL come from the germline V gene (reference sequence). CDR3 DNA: TGTGCCAGCAGCCAAGTAGGGGGGTTGCAGTATTTT. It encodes CASSQVGGLQYF.

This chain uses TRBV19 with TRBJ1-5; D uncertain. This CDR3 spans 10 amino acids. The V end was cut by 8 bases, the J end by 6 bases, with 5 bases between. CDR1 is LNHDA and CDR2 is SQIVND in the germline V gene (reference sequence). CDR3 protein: CASSPQPQHF. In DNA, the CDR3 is TGTGCCAGTTCTCCTCAGCCCCAGCATTTT.

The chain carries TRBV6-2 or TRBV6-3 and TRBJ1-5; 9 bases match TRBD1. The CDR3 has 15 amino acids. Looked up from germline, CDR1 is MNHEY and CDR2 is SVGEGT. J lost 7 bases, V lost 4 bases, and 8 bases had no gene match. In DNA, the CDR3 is TGTGCCAGCAGTTTCTCGAGACAGGGGGTCCAGCCCCAGCATTTT. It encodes CASSFSRQGVQPQHF.

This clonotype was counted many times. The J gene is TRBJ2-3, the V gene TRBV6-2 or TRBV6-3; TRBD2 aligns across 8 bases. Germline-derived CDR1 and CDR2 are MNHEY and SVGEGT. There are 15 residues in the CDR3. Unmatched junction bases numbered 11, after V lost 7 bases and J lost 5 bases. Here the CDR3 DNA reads TGTGCCAGCATCTTGGGGACTAGATACGAAGATACGCAGTATTTT. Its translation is CASILGTRYEDTQYF.

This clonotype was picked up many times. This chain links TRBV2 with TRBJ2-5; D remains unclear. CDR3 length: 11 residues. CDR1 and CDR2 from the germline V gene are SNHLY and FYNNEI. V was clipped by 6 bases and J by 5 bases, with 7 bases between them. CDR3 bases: TGTGCCAGCAGGTTTAGGGAGACCCAGTACTTC. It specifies CASRFRETQYF.

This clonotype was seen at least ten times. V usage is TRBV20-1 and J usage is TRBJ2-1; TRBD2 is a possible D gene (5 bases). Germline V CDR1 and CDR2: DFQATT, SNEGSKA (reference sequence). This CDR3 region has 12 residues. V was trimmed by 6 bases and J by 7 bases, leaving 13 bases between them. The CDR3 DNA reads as TGCAGTGCAGGACTCGGGGAGAATGAGCAGTTCTTC. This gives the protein CSAGLGENEQFF.

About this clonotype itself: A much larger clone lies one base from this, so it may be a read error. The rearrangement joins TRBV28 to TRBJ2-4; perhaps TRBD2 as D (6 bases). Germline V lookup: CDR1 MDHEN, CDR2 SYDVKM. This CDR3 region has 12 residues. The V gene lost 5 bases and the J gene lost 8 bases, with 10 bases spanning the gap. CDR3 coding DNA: TGTGCCAGCAGTGGGCGCGGGGACATTCAGTACTTC. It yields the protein CASSGRGDIQYF. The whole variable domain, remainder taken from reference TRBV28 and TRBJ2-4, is DVKVTQSSRYLVKRTGEKVFLECVQDMDHENMFWYRQDPGLGLRLIYFSYDVKMKEKGDIPEGYSVSREKKERFSLILESASTNQTSMYLCASSGRGDIQYFGAGTRLSVL.

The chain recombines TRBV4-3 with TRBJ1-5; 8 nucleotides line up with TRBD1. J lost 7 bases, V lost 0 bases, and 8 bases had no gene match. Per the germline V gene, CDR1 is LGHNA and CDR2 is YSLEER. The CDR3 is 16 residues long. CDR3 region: CASSQDLGQGWQPQHF. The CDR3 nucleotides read TGCGCCAGCAGCCAAGATCTCGGACAGGGCTGGCAGCCCCAGCATTTT.

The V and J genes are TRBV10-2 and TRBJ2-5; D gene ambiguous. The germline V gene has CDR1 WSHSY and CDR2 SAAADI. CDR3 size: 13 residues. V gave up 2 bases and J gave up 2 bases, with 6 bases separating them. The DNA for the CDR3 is TGCGCCAGCAGTGAGGACGGTCAAGAGACCCAGTACTTC. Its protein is CASSEDGQETQYF.

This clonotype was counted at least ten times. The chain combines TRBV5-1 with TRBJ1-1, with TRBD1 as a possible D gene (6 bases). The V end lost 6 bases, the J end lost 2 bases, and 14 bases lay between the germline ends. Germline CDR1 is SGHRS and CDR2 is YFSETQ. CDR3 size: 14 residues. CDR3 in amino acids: CASTTGTLNTEAFF. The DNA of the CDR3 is TGCGCCAGCACCACCGGGACACTCAACACTGAAGCTTTCTTT.

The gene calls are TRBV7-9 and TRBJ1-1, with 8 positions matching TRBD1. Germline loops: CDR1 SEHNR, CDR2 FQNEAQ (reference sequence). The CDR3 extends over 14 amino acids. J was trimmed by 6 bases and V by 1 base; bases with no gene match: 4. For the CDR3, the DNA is TGTGCCAGCAGCTTAGGGAACAGGGGGGCTGAAGCTTTCTTT. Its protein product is CASSLGNRGAEAFF.

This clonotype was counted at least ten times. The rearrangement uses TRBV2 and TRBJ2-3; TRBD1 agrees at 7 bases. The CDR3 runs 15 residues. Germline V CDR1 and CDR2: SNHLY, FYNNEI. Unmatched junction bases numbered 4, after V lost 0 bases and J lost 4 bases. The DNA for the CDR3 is TGTGCCAGCAGTGAAGCTAGACAGGGCGCAGATACGCAGTATTTT. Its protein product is CASSEARQGADTQYF. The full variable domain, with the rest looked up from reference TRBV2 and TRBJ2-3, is EPEVTQTPSHQVTQMGQEVILRCVPISNHLYFYWYRQILGQKVEFLVSFYNNEISEKSEIFDDQFSVERPDGSNFTLKIRSTKLEDSAMYFCASSEARQGADTQYFGPGTRLTVL.

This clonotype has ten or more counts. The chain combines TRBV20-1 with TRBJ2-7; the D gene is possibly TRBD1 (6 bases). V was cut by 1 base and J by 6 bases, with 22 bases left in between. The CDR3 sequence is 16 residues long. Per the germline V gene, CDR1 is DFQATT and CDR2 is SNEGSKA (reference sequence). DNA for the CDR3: TGCAGTGCTAGAGGAGACGCCGGGACACACGTTCTCGAGCAGTACTTC. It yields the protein CSARGDAGTHVLEQYF.

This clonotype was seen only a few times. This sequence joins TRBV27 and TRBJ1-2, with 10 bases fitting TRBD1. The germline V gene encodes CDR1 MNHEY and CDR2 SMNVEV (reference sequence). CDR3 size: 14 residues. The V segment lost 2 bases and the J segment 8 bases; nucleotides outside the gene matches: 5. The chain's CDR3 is CASSLGTGVLGYTF. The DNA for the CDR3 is TGTGCCAGCAGTTTAGGGACAGGGGTGCTCGGCTACACCTTC.

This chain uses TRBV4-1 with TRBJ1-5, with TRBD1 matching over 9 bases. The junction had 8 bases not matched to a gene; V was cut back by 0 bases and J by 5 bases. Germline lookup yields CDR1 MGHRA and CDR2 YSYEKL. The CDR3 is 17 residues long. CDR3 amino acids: CASSQDPDRGWDQPQHF. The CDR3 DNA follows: TGCGCCAGCAGCCAAGATCCGGACAGGGGTTGGGATCAGCCCCAGCATTTT.

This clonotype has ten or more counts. DNA for the CDR3: TGTGCCAGCAGCCTGGACAGGAAGGGTGGCTACACCTTC. Translated, it gives CASSLDRKGGYTF. The rearrangement uses TRBV3-1 and TRBJ1-2; 7 bases agree with TRBD1. V lost 4 bases to trimming and J lost 7 bases; unmatched junction nucleotides: 6. Germline values: CDR1 LGHDT, CDR2 YNNKEL (reference sequence). The CDR3 spans 13 residues.

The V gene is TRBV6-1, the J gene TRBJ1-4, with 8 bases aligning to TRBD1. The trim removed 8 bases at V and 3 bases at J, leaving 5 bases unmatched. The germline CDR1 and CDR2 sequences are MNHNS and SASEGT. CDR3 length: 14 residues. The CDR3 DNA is TGTGCCAGCGGACAGGGCTCGGCTAATGAAAAACTGTTTTTT. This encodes CASGQGSANEKLFF.

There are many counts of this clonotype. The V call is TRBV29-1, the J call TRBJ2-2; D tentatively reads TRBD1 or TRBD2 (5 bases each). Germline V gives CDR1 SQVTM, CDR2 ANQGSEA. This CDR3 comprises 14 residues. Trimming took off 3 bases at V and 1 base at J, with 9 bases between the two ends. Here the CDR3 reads CSVEGVKNTGELFF. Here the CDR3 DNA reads TGCAGCGTTGAGGGGGTGAAGAACACCGGGGAGCTGTTTTTT.

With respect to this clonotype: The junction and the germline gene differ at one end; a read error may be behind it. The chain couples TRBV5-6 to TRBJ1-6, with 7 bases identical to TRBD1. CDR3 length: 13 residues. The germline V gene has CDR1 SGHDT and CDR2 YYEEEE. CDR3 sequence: CASSSYKTGRSDF. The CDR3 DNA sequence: TGTGCCAGCAGCTCGTACAAGACAGGGAGGTCGGACTTT.

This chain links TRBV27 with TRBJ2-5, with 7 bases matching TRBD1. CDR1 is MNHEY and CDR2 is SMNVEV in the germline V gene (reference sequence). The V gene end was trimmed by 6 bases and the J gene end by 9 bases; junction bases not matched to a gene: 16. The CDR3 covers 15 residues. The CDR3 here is CASRTGTEGSFSQYF. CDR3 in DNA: TGTGCCAGCAGGACGGGGACAGAAGGGTCGTTTTCCCAGTACTTC.

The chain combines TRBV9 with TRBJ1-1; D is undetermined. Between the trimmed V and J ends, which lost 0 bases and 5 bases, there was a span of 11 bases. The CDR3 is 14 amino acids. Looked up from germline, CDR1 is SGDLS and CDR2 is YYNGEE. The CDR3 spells CASSVEGSRTEAFF. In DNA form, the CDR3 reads TGTGCCAGCAGCGTAGAGGGAAGTCGGACTGAAGCTTTCTTT.

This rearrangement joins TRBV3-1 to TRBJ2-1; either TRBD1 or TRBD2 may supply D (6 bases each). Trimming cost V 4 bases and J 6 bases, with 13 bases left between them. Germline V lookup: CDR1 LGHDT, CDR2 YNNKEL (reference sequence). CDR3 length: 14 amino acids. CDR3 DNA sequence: TGTGCCAGCAGCCTAGGAGGGGGGCCCAATGAGCAGTTCTTC. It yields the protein CASSLGGGPNEQFF.

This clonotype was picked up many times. CDR3 sequence (DNA): TGTGCCAGCAGCCGGACAGGGGGCGGCACTGAAGCTTTCTTT. Translating it yields CASSRTGGGTEAFF. This chain uses TRBV11-1 with TRBJ1-1, with 11 bases aligning to TRBD1. Unmatched junction bases numbered 3, after V lost 5 bases and J lost 4 bases. Germline lookup yields CDR1 SGHAT and CDR2 FQDESV (reference sequence). The CDR3 spans 14 residues.

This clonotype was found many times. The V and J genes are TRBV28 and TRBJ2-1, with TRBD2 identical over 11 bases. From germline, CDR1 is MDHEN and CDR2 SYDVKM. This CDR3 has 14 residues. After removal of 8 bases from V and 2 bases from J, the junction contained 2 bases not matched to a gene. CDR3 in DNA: TGTGCCAGCCTAGCGGGAGGTACCTACAATGAGCAGTTCTTC. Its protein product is CASLAGGTYNEQFF.

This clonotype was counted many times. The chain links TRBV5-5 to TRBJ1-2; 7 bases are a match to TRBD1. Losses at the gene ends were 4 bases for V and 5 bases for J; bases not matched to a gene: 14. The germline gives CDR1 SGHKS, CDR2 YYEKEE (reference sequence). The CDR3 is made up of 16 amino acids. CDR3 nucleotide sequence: TGTGCCAGCAGCCTTAGGTCCCACGACAGGGATTATGGCTACACCTTC. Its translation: CASSLRSHDRDYGYTF.

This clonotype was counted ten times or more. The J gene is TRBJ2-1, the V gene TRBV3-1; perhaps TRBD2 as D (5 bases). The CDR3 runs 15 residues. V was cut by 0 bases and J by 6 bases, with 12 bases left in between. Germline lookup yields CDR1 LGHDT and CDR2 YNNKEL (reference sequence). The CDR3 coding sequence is TGTGCCAGCAGCCAAGATCCGGCGGGTTGCAATGAGCAGTTCTTC. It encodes CASSQDPAGCNEQFF.

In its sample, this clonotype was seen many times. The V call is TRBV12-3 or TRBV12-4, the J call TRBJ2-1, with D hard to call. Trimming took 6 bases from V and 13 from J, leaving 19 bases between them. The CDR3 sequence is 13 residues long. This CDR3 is CASSINTGLLQFF. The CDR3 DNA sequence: TGTGCCAGCAGCATAAACACTGGGCTCCTACAGTTCTTC.

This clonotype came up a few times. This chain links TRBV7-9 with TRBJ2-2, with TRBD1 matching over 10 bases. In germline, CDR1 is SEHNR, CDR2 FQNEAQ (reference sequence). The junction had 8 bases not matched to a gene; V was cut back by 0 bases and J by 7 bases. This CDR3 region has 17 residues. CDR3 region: CASSLALTGGAFGELFF. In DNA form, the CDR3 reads TGTGCCAGCAGCTTAGCGCTGACAGGGGGCGCTTTCGGGGAGCTGTTTTTT. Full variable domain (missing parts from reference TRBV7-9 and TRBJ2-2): DTGVSQNPRHKITKRGQNVTFRCDPISEHNRLYWYRQTLGQGPEFLTYFQNEAQLEKSRLLSDRFSAERPKGSFSTLEIQRTEQGDSAMYLCASSLALTGGAFGELFFGEGSRLTVL.

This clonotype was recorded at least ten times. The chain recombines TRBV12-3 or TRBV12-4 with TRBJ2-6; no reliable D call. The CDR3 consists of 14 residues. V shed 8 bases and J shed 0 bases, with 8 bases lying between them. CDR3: CASYRFSGANVLTF. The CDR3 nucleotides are TGTGCCAGCTATCGGTTCTCTGGGGCCAACGTCCTGACTTTC.

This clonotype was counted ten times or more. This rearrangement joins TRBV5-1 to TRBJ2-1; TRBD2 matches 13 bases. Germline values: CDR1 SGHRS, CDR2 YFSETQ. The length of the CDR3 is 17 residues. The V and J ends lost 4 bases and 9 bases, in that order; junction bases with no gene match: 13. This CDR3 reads CASSAGLAGRELGEQFF. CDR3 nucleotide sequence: TGCGCCAGCAGCGCGGGACTAGCGGGAAGGGAGCTCGGTGAGCAGTTCTTC. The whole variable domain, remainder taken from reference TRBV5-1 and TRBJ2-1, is KAGVTQTPRYLIKTRGQQVTLSCSPISGHRSVSWYQQTPGQGLQFLFEYFSETQRNKGNFPGRFSGRQFSNSRSEMNVSTLELGDSALYLCASSAGLAGRELGEQFFGPGTRLTVL.

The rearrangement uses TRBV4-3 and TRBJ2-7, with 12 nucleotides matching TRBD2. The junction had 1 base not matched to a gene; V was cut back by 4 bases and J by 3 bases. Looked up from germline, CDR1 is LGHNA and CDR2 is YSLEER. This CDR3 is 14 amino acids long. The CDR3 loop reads CASSRTSGVYEQYF. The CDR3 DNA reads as TGCGCCAGCAGCCGGACTAGCGGGGTCTACGAGCAGTACTTC.

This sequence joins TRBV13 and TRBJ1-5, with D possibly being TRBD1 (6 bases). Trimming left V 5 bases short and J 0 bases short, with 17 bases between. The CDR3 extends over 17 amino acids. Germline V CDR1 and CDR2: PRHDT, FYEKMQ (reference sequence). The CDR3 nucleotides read TGTGCCAGCAGCCGCGCGACGGGGGGCTCTAGCAATCAGCCCCAGCATTTT. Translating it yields CASSRATGGSSNQPQHF.